These 5 T cell receptor beta chains came from one sample sequenced in a study of blood T cell repertoires in COVID-19. Assay: immunoSEQ multiplex PCR; the TCRdb copy retains only in-frame clones and omits some. The sample lists roughly 250,000 clones, around four fifths occurring once. Sequencing was performed on peripheral blood. The receptors derive from a woman aged 60-75 years with active or convalescent COVID-19.

The chain links TRBV4-2 to TRBJ1-6, with D perhaps TRBD1 (6 bases). The germline V gene encodes CDR1 LGHNA and CDR2 YNFKEQ. The length of the CDR3 is 15 residues. The V end was cut by 0 bases, the J end by 10 bases, with 13 bases between. Written as DNA, the CDR3 is TGTGCCAGCAGCCAAGATTTTGGGGGCGGGTCACCCCTCCACTTT. This encodes CASSQDFGGGSPLHF.

The V and J genes are TRBV6-5 and TRBJ2-1; the match to TRBD2 covers 7 bases. Germline-derived CDR1 and CDR2 are MNHEY and SVGAGI. This CDR3 has 15 amino acids. With V trimmed by 0 bases and J by 7 bases, 6 bases remained unmatched. For the CDR3, the DNA is TGTGCCAGCAGTTACTCGACGGGGGGTACGAATGAGCAGTTCTTC. This sequence encodes CASSYSTGGTNEQFF.

This clone came up many times. V usage is TRBV4-1 and J usage is TRBJ1-1; the D gene is possibly TRBD1 (6 bases). The CDR3 totals 15 residues. The germline gives CDR1 MGHRA, CDR2 YSYEKL. Trimming removed 0 bases from V and 11 bases from J, with 19 bases in between. DNA for the CDR3: TGCGCCAGCAGCCAAGAGGTGCGTGGGGGCGCGGAGGCTTTCTTT. It translates to CASSQEVRGGAEAFF.

The V and J genes are TRBV5-6 and TRBJ1-2; 9 bases match TRBD1. In germline, CDR1 is SGHDT, CDR2 YYEEEE. The J segment lost 7 bases and the V segment lost 4 bases, leaving 14 bases of the junction unmatched. The CDR3 is 16 amino acids. The CDR3 reads CASSGGTGFRAGGYTF. In DNA, the CDR3 is TGTGCCAGCAGCGGGGGGACAGGGTTTCGGGCAGGTGGCTACACCTTC.

This clone showed up just once. This chain uses TRBV28 with TRBJ1-5, with TRBD1 as a possible D gene (5 bases). In germline, CDR1 is MDHEN, CDR2 SYDVKM. V lost 8 bases and J 2 bases, leaving 16 bases between the germline ends. The CDR3 is made up of 15 amino acids. The CDR3, as DNA: TGTGCCAGCTGCTTCAGGCAGGGCCGCAATCAGCCCCAGCATTTT. Its protein product is CASCFRQGRNQPQHF.